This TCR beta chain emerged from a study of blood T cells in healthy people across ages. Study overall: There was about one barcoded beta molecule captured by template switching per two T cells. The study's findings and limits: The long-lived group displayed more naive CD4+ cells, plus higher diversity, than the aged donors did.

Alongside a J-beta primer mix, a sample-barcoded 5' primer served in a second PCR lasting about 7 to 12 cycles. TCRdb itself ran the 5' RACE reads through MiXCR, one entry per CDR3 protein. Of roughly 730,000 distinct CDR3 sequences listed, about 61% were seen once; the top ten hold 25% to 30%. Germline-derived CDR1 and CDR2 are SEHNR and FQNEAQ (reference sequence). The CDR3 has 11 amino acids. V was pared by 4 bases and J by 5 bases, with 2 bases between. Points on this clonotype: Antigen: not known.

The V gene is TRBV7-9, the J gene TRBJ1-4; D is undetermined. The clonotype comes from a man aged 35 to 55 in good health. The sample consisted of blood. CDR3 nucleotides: TGTGCCAGCAGCTACAATGAAAAACTGTTTTTT. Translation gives CASSYNEKLFF.